A single sample gave rise to the 5 T cell receptor beta chains below, sequenced in a study of shared clonotypes between healthy human individuals. Clones were read by immunoSEQ multiplex PCR, and TCRdb kept only the in-frame ones, dropping some. Here the sample spans 2 million to 2.5 million clones, approximately 95% being singletons. The sequencing input was naive CD4+ T cells sorted from blood. The sample's subset: CD45RA+ positively selected. Receptors were obtained from a man aged 18 to 30 in good health.

The V gene is TRBV28, the J gene TRBJ2-7; 10 bases are a match to TRBD1. Unmatched junction bases numbered 11, after V lost 6 bases and J lost 6 bases. This CDR3 comprises 15 residues. In germline, CDR1 is MDHEN, CDR2 SYDVKM. In DNA, the CDR3 is TGTGCCAGCAGAGGCCGGGACAGGGGCACCGGCGAGCAGTACTTC. Protein product: CASRGRDRGTGEQYF.

This clone is a singleton in its sample. The genes are TRBV4-3 and TRBJ2-2, with no clear D. Per the germline V gene, CDR1 is LGHNA and CDR2 is YSLEER. The CDR3 runs 14 residues. V was trimmed by 2 bases and J by 5 bases, leaving 9 bases between them. CDR3 sequence (DNA): TGCGCCAGCAGCCAAAGGCAAGGGACCGGGGAGCTGTTTTTT. As protein: CASSQRQGTGELFF.

A word on this clone: Other nucleotide sequences from this sample produce the same CDR3. This chain joins TRBV6-6 and TRBJ2-7; D is unresolved. Germline values: CDR1 MNHNY, CDR2 SVGAGI (reference sequence). The CDR3 length is 14 residues. V lost 6 bases, J lost 5 bases, and 17 bases lay in between. The CDR3 DNA reads TGTGCCAGCAGCTACACCGGAATAAGGGACGAGCAGTACTTC. This gives the protein CASSYTGIRDEQYF.

With regard to this clone: The same CDR3 can be traced to other DNA sequences in this sample. CDR3 sequence reads: CASSESGGSYNEQFF. The CDR3 DNA reads as TGCGCCAGCAGTGAGAGCGGGGGCTCCTACAATGAGCAGTTCTTC. The chain is built from TRBV10-1 and TRBJ2-1; 8 nucleotides match TRBD2. Trimming at V came to 2 bases and at J to 0 bases, leaving 0 bases not matched to a gene. Germline V gene data show CDR1 as WNHNN and CDR2 as SYGVQD (reference sequence). The CDR3 extends over 15 amino acids.

CDR3 protein: CASSLRAANGGYTF. CDR3 DNA sequence: TGTGCCAGCAGTTTACGGGCCGCCAATGGTGGCTACACCTTC. The chain employs TRBV27 and TRBJ1-2; D uncertain. Trimming removed 2 bases at V and 7 bases at J, with 14 bases between. The CDR3 contains 14 residues. The germline V gene encodes CDR1 MNHEY and CDR2 SMNVEV (reference sequence).